This T cell receptor beta chain emerged from a study of response to subunit inactivated influenza vaccine. Study-wide points: Seasonal influenza vaccination, on each occasion, was suggested by the authors to recruit few new T cells.

TCRdb independently ran MiXCR on the RT-PCR reads; one entry per CDR3 protein. The sample lists about 500,000 distinct CDR3 sequences, 10% to 15% seen once, with around 12% in the top ten. With respect to this clonotype: The antigen is not known.

This receptor was identified in a man aged 50-60 years who received an inactivated influenza vaccine. The input for sequencing was PBMCs from blood, taken 45 days after vaccination.

This chain's CDR3 is CASSFGRASYNEQFF. For the CDR3, the DNA is TGTGCCAGCAGTTTTGGGCGGGCCTCCTACAATGAGCAGTTCTTC. The chain joins TRBV12-3 or TRBV12-4 to TRBJ2-1; TRBD2 is a possible D gene (5 bases). The CDR3 totals 15 residues. Trimming removed 3 bases at V and 0 bases at J, with 9 bases between.